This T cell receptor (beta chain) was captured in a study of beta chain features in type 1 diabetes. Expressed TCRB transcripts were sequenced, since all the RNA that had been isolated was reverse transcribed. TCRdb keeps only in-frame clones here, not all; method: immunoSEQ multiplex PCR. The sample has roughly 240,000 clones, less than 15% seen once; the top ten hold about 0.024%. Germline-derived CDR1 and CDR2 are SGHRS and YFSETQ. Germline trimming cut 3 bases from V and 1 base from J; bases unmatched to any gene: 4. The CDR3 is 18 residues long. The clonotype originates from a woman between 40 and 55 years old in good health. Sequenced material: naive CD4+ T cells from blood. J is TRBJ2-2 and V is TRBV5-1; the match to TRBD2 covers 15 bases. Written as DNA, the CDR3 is TGCGCCAGCAGCTCCGGGACTAGCGGGGGGCGGAACACCGGGGAGCTGTTTTTT. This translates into CASSSGTSGGRNTGELFF.